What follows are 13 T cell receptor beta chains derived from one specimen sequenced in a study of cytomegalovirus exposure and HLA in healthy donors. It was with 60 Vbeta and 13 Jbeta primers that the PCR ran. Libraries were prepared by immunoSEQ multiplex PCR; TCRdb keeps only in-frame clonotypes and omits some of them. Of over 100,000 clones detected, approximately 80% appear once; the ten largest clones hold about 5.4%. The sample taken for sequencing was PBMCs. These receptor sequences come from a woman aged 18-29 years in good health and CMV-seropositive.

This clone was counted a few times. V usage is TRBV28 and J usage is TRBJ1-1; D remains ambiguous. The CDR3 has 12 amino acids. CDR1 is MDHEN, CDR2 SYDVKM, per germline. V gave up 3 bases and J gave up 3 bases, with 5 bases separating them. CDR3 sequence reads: CASSLLDTEAFF. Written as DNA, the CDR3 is TGTGCCAGCAGTTTGCTAGACACTGAAGCTTTCTTT.

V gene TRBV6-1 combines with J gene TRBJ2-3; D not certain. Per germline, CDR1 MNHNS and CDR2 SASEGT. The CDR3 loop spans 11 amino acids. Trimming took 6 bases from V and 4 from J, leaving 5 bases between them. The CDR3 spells CASRTADTQYF. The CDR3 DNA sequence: TGTGCCAGCAGAACGGCAGATACGCAGTATTTT.

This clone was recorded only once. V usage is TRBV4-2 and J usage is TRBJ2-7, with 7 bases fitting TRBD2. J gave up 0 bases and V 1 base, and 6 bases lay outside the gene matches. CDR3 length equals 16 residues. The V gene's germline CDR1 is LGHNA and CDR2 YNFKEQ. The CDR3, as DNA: TGTGCCAGCAGCCAAGCTTCTAGCGGAGCCTCCTACGAGCAGTACTTC. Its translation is CASSQASSGASYEQYF.

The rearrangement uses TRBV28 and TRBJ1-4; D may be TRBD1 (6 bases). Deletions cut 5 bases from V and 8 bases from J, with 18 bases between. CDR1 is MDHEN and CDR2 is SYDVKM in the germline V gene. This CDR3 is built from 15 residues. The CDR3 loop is CASSPINRAGEKLFF. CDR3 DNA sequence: TGTGCCAGCAGTCCGATAAACAGGGCCGGAGAAAAACTGTTTTTT.

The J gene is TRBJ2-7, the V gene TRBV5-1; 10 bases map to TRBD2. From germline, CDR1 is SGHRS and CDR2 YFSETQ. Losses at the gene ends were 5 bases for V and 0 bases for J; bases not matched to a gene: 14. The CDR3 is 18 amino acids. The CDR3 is CASSPGGAGGLSSYEQYF. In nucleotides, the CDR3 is TGCGCCAGCAGTCCAGGCGGAGCGGGAGGGCTGAGCTCCTACGAGCAGTACTTC.

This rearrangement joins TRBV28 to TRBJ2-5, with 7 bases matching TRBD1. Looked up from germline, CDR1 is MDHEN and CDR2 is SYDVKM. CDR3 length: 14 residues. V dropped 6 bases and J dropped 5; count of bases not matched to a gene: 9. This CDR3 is CASSFTGEMETQYF. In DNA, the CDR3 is TGTGCCAGCAGCTTCACAGGGGAGATGGAGACCCAGTACTTC.

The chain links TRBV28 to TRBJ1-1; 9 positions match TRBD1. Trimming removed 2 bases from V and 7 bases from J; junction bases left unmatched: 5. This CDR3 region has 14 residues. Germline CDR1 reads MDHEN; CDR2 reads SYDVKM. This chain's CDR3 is CASSLLQGAVEAFF. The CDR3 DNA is TGTGCCAGCAGTTTACTACAGGGGGCCGTTGAAGCTTTCTTT.

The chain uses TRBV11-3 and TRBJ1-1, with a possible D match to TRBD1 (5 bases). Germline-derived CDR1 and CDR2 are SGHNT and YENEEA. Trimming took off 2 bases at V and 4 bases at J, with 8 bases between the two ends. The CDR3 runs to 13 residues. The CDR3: CASSLQGSTEAFF. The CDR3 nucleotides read TGTGCCAGCAGCTTACAGGGTTCCACTGAAGCTTTCTTT.

CDR3 nucleotide sequence: TGTACCGCCTCATCGGGACAGGCCCCCTACGAGCAGTACTTC. Amino acids: CTASSGQAPYEQYF. This sequence joins TRBV28 and TRBJ2-7; 8 bases are a match to TRBD1. This CDR3 is 14 amino acids long. Germline-derived CDR1 and CDR2 are MDHEN and SYDVKM.

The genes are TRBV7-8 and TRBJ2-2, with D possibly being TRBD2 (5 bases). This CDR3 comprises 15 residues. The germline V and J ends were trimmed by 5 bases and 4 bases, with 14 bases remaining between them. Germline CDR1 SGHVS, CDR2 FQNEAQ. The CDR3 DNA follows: TGTGCCAGCAGCCTCGACCGTCGGGGCACCGGGGAGCTGTTTTTT. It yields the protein CASSLDRRGTGELFF. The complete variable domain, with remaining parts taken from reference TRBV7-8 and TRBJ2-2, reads GAGVSQSPRYKVAKRGQDVALRCDPISGHVSLFWYQQALGQGPEFLTYFQNEAQLDKSGLPSDRFFAERPEGSVSTLKIQRTQQEDSAVYLCASSLDRRGTGELFFGEGSRLTVL.

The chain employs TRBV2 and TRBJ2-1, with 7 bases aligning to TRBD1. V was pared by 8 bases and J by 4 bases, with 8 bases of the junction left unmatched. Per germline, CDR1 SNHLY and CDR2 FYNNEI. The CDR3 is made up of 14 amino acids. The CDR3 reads CASVWTGEYNEQFF. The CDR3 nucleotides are TGTGCCAGCGTATGGACAGGCGAATACAATGAGCAGTTCTTC.

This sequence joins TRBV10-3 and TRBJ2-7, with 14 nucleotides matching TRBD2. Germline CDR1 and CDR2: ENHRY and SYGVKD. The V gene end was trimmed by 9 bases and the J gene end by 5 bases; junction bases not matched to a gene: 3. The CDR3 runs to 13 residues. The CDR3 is CAMKGLAGDEQYF. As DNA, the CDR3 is TGTGCCATGAAGGGACTAGCGGGAGACGAGCAGTACTTC.

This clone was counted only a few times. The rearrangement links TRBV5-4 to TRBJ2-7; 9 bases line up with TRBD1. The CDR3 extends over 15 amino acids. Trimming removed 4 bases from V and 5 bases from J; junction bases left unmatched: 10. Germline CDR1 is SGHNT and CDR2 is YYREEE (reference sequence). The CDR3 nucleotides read TGTGCCAGCAGCCGGACTAACAGGGGGCAAGACGAGCAGTACTTC. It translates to CASSRTNRGQDEQYF.